This T cell receptor beta chain was observed in a study of T cells after yellow fever vaccination. TCRdb independently ran MiXCR on the 5' RACE reads; one entry per CDR3 protein. The sample includes 300,000 or so distinct CDR3 sequences, about 10% of them seen just once. Sequences were derived from CD4+ T cells sorted from PBMCs, sampled 5 days after the yellow fever booster vaccination. The clonotype originates from a man between 18 and 29 years old who received the YFV17D yellow fever vaccine.

CDR3 coding DNA: TGTGCCAGCAGTTCCAATATACTAGCGGGGATAGACAATGAGCAGTTCTTC. Its protein product is CASSSNILAGIDNEQFF. The V gene is TRBV28, the J gene TRBJ2-1, with 10 bases aligning to TRBD2. CDR3 length: 17 residues. Germline trimming cut 4 bases from V and 5 bases from J; bases unmatched to any gene: 11. Germline V gene data show CDR1 as MDHEN and CDR2 as SYDVKM.